Each of the 12 T cell receptor beta chains below was sequenced from the same sample in a study of blood T cells in healthy people across ages. Using a J-beta primer mix together with a sample-barcoded 5' primer, a second PCR was run for 7 to 11 cycles. A single record per CDR3 protein comes from TCRdb applying MiXCR to the 5' RACE reads. The sample lists roughly 1.7 million distinct CDR3 sequences, roughly 32% occurring once. The material sequenced was blood. The source of these receptors is a woman under 40 in good health.

This clonotype was seen a handful of times. This chain joins TRBV20-1 and TRBJ2-7; D is perhaps TRBD1 (5 bases). V was trimmed by 5 bases and J by 1 base, leaving 15 bases between them. Germline CDR1 DFQATT, CDR2 SNEGSKA (reference sequence). CDR3 length: 14 residues. The CDR3 sequence: CSAHTQGSSYEQYF. In nucleotides, the CDR3 is TGCAGTGCTCATACCCAGGGATCGTCCTACGAGCAGTACTTC.

The V and J genes are TRBV20-1 and TRBJ2-5; a possible D gene is TRBD2 (6 bases). CDR3 length: 12 residues. V was clipped by 4 bases and J by 1 base, with 7 bases between them. CDR1 DFQATT and CDR2 SNEGSKA come from the germline V gene (reference sequence). The CDR3 reads CSATSAQETQYF. In DNA, the CDR3 is TGCAGTGCTACTAGCGCCCAAGAGACCCAGTACTTC.

V usage is TRBV28 and J usage is TRBJ1-1, with D uncertain. Trimming took off 10 bases at V and 1 base at J, with 13 bases between the two ends. The V gene's germline CDR1 is MDHEN and CDR2 SYDVKM. CDR3 size: 13 residues. CDR3 in DNA: TGTGCCACCCAGGCCCACCCGAACACTGAAGCTTTCTTT. Its protein is CATQAHPNTEAFF.

J is TRBJ2-7 and V is TRBV4-1; TRBD1 agrees at 9 bases. The CDR3 length is 17 residues. With 0 bases clipped from V and 3 bases from J, the junction kept 9 bases outside the gene matches. Germline V gene lookup returns CDR1 MGHRA and CDR2 YSYEKL. The CDR3 DNA is TGCGCCAGCAGCCAAGAGGAGGAGACAGGGGGGATCTACGAGCAGTACTTC. It is translated as CASSQEEETGGIYEQYF.

The V gene is TRBV5-1, the J gene TRBJ2-7; D may be TRBD2 (5 bases). The CDR3 extends over 13 amino acids. V gave up 0 bases and J gave up 7 bases, with 11 bases separating them. CDR1 is SGHRS and CDR2 is YFSETQ in the germline V gene. CDR3 DNA sequence: TGCGCCAGCAGCTTGGTCGGGGTAAGGGAGCAGTACTTC. It encodes CASSLVGVREQYF.

The genes are TRBV7-9 and TRBJ2-2; possible D gene TRBD1, 5 bases. V shed 5 bases and J shed 7 bases, with 8 bases lying between them. This CDR3 is built from 12 residues. CDR1 and CDR2 (germline): SEHNR, FQNEAQ (reference sequence). CDR3 in amino acids: CASSPRDGELFF. CDR3 sequence (DNA): TGTGCCAGCAGCCCCAGGGACGGGGAGCTGTTTTTT. The variable domain in full, with the rest retrieved from reference TRBV7-9 and TRBJ2-2, is DTGVSQNPRHKITKRGQNVTFRCDPISEHNRLYWYRQTLGQGPEFLTYFQNEAQLEKSRLLSDRFSAERPKGSFSTLEIQRTEQGDSAMYLCASSPRDGELFFGEGSRLTVL.

The J gene is TRBJ1-4, the V gene TRBV20-1, with 7 bases that match TRBD1. This CDR3 contains 13 residues. Per the germline V gene, CDR1 is DFQATT and CDR2 is SNEGSKA (reference sequence). J lost 5 bases, V lost 6 bases, and 6 bases had no gene match. The CDR3 sequence: CSAVTGANEKLFF. The CDR3 nucleotides read TGCAGTGCCGTAACAGGGGCCAATGAAAAACTGTTTTTT.

The chain links TRBV12-3 or TRBV12-4 to TRBJ1-5; D perhaps matches TRBD1 (5 bases). The CDR3 is 16 amino acids. The V gene lost 1 base and the J gene lost 5 bases, with 15 bases spanning the gap. The chain's CDR3 is CASSLDPRVGHQPQHF. The CDR3 DNA reads TGTGCCAGCAGTTTAGATCCCAGGGTCGGGCATCAGCCCCAGCATTTT.

This chain links TRBV7-6 with TRBJ2-5, with 10 nucleotides matching TRBD2. The CDR3 runs 17 residues. The trim removed 5 bases at V and 1 base at J, leaving 10 bases unmatched. CDR1 is SGHVS and CDR2 is FNYEAQ in the germline V gene. In nucleotides, the CDR3 is TGTGCCAGCAGCCAGACCATTTGGACTAGCGGCCAAGAGACCCAGTACTTC. The encoded protein is CASSQTIWTSGQETQYF.

In this sample, this clonotype turned up a few times. The rearrangement uses TRBV27 and TRBJ2-3, with 11 bases identical to TRBD2. The V gene's germline CDR1 is MNHEY and CDR2 SMNVEV (reference sequence). V trimming: 0 bases; J trimming: 0 bases; junction bases outside the gene matches: 14. The CDR3 consists of 21 residues. The CDR3 protein is CASSLSEGLAAPWASTDTQYF. CDR3 bases: TGTGCCAGCAGTTTATCTGAGGGACTAGCGGCCCCCTGGGCTAGCACAGATACGCAGTATTTT.

The chain uses TRBV12-3 or TRBV12-4 and TRBJ1-2; 7 bases align to TRBD1. Losses at the gene ends were 7 bases for V and 7 bases for J; bases not matched to a gene: 9. This CDR3 comprises 13 residues. This CDR3 is CASTWTGLGGYTF. The CDR3 nucleotides are TGTGCCAGCACCTGGACAGGTCTGGGTGGCTACACCTTC.

This clonotype appeared a few times. The V gene is TRBV20-1, the J gene TRBJ2-3; 8 nucleotides agree with TRBD2. Unmatched junction bases numbered 7, after V lost 2 bases and J lost 3 bases. CDR1 is DFQATT and CDR2 is SNEGSKA in the germline V gene (reference sequence). The CDR3 has 15 amino acids. CDR3 in amino acids: CSARRSGSRTDTQYF. CDR3 bases: TGCAGTGCTAGACGGAGCGGGAGTAGGACAGATACGCAGTATTTT.